This T cell receptor beta chain was sequenced in a study of T cells in Graves' hyperthyroidism and ophthalmopathy. The CDR3 consists of 15 residues. V was clipped by 6 bases and J by 0 bases, with 15 bases between them. CDR1 SGDLS and CDR2 YYNGEE come from the germline V gene. RNA transcripts gave rise to amplified TCR beta CDR3 regions. Using the HTBI primer set, a first-round RT-PCR was run on the TCR CDR3. MiXCR, applied by TCRdb to the multiplex PCR reads, yields one record per CDR3 protein. Found here are about 610,000 distinct CDR3 sequences, about 45% of them singletons; the top ten hold roughly 8.2%. This clonotype was picked up many times.

The source of this sequence is a woman between 18 and 29 years old with Graves' hyperthyroidism. The J gene is TRBJ1-1, the V gene TRBV9; D call uncertain. The sequenced sample was peripheral blood or thyroid tissue (not recorded which). In nucleotides, the CDR3 is TGTGCCAGCACCCCCCTCCCCGGAATGAACACTGAAGCTTTCTTT. Its translation: CASTPLPGMNTEAFF.